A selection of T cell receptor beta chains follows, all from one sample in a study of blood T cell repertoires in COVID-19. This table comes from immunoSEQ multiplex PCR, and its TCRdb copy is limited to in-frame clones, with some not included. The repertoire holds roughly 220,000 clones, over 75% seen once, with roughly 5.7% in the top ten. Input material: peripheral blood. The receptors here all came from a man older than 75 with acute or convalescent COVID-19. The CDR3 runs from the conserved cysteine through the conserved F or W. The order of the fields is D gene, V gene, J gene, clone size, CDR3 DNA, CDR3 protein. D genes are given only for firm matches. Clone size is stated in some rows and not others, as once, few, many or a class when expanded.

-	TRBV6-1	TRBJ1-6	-	TGTGCCAGCAGTGACCGCAGAGGCTATAATTCACCCCTCCACTTT	CASSDRRGYNSPLHF
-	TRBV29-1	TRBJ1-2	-	TGCAGCGTTGACCCCCAGGCCTTACTTCCCTATGGCTACACCTTC	CSVDPQALLPYGYTF
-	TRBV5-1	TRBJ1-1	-	TGCGCCAGCAGCCCTGTGGGGGGACTGCAGAAGATACAAGCTTTCTTT	CASSPVGGLQKIQAFF
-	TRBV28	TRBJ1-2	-	TGTGCCAGCAGGCCAAATGGGCCCGGGGGCTATGGCTACACCTTC	CASRPNGPGGYGYTF
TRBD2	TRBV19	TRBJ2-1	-	TGTGCCAGTAGTGGGGTGACTAGCAACAATGAGCAGTTCTTC	CASSGVTSNNEQFF
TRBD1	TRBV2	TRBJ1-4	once	TGTGCCAGCAGTGTACAGGGGGCGGGAGAAAAACTGTTTTTT	CASSVQGAGEKLFF
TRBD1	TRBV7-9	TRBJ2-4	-	TGTGCCAGCAGCCCTCAGGGGGTTGTGTCCAAAAACATTCAGTACTTC	CASSPQGVVSKNIQYF
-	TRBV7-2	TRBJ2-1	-	TGTGCCAGCAGCTTTTCGGGAAGCGGTTACAATGAGCAGTTCTTC	CASSFSGSGYNEQFF
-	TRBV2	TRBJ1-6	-	TGTGCCAGCACTACAGACGGGGCACCCCTCCACTTT	CASTTDGAPLHF
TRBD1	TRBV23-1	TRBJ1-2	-	TGCGCCAGCAGTCAATCCTTTGACAGGGGGCAGTTAGGCTACACCTTC	CASSQSFDRGQLGYTF
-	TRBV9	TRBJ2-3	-	TGTGCCAGCAGCGTAGATCTCACAGGACGCACAGATACGCAGTATTTT	CASSVDLTGRTDTQYF
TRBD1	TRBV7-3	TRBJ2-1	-	TGTGCCAGCAGCAGGGGACAGGGCGCCTACAATGAGCAGTTCTTC	CASSRGQGAYNEQFF
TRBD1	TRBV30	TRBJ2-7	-	TGTGCCTCAGAGTCCCCGGACAGGGCGTCCTACGAGCAGTACTTC	CASESPDRASYEQYF
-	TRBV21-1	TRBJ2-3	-	TGTGCCAGCACCCCTCACAGGGGTTCTAGCACAGATACGCAGTATTTT	CASTPHRGSSTDTQYF
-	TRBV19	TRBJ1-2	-	TGTGCCAGTAGTATAGAAGGCAGGGGTAGCTATGGCTACACCTTC	CASSIEGRGSYGYTF
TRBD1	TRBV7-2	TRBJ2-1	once	TGTGCCAGCAGCAGATGGGGACAGGGGTACACCTACAATGAGCAGTTCTTC	CASSRWGQGYTYNEQFF
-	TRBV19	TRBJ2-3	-	TGTGCCAGTAGTACATCAGGGGCCACGGTTTCACAGGGTACGCAGTATTTT	CASSTSGATVSQGTQYF
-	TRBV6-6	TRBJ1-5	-	TGTGCCAGCAGTTACTCAGGGAGGGACCGCAATCAGCCCCAGCATTTT	CASSYSGRDRNQPQHF
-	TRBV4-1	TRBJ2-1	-	TGCGCCAGCAGCCGGCCTAGCGTCAATGAGCAGTTCTTC	CASSRPSVNEQFF
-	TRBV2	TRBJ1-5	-	TGTGCCAGCAGTGAAACCGCCCCGGATCAGCCCCAGCATTTT	CASSETAPDQPQHF
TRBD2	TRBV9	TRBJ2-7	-	TGTGCCAGCAGCGCTAGCGGGGGAGCCTACGAGCAGTACTTC	CASSASGGAYEQYF
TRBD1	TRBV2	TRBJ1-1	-	TGTGCCAGCAGTGCCCAACAGGGGGCAGGCAACACTGAAGCTTTCTTT	CASSAQQGAGNTEAFF
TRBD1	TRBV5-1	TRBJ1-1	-	TGCGCCAGCAGCCCGGAGAGACAGGGGTTCACTGAAGCTTTCTTT	CASSPERQGFTEAFF